The rows below give T cell receptor beta chains drawn from one sample of a study of blood T cells in healthy people across ages. MiXCR, applied by TCRdb to the 5' RACE reads, yields one record per CDR3 protein. The sample shows 650,000 to 1,000,000 distinct CDR3 sequences, around 36% of them seen only once. Sample: blood. These receptors came from a man younger than 35 in good health. CDR3s leave out the opening cysteine and the closing phenylalanine or tryptophan.

J: TRBJ2-3
length: 13
V: TRBV20-1
CDR3: SARSGTESTDTQY

J: TRBJ2-7
length: 9
V: TRBV29-1
CDR3: SVRLDYEQY

J: TRBJ1-4
length: 12
V: TRBV7-9
CDR3: ASSLIGADEKLF

J: TRBJ2-2
length: 9
V: TRBV5-5
CDR3: ASKSIGELF

J: TRBJ2-3
length: 10
V: TRBV2
CDR3: ASDISTDTQY

J: TRBJ1-5
length: 16
V: TRBV20-1
CDR3: SARAFGGQIQINQPQH

J: TRBJ2-1
length: 15
V: TRBV13
CDR3: ASSLVLAARKDDEQF

J: TRBJ2-3
length: 10
V: TRBV18
CDR3: ASSPGEPRVY

J: TRBJ2-1
length: 13
V: TRBV2
CDR3: ASRPTGGTYNEQF

J: TRBJ2-7
length: 13
V: TRBV19
CDR3: ASSLGQGGYYEQY

J: TRBJ2-1
length: 10
V: TRBV29-1
CDR3: SAGQGDNEQF

J: TRBJ1-1
length: 10
V: TRBV12-3/TRBV12-4
CDR3: ASSTTGAEAF

J: TRBJ2-3
length: 14
V: TRBV7-3
CDR3: ASSLSTGGGTDTQY

J: TRBJ1-1
length: 12
V: TRBV5-1
CDR3: ASSAGESYTEAF

J: TRBJ2-3
length: 14
V: TRBV7-6
CDR3: ASSLGGGLGTDTQY

J: TRBJ2-1
length: 13
V: TRBV12-3/TRBV12-4
CDR3: ASSAGTGVYNEQF